Below, one TCR beta chain is given with its context. The data are from a study of shared clonotypes between healthy human individuals. Whole-study context: CD4 naive and memory got three plates each, CD8 naive two, CD8 memory one.

Using immunoSEQ multiplex PCR, the repertoire was profiled, and TCRdb retains in-frame clones only, with some absent. The table has approximately 530,000 clones, roughly 95% seen once. Between the trimmed V and J ends, which lost 5 bases and 13 bases, there was a span of 26 bases. The CDR3 sequence is 15 residues long. Germline CDR1 reads SGHVS; CDR2 reads FQNEAQ. The chain couples TRBV7-8 to TRBJ1-1; D is unclear. The sequenced material came from naive CD4+ T cells sorted from blood. Regarding subset: CD45RA+ positively selected. The receptor was isolated from a woman aged 25 to 45 in good health. CDR3 nucleotides: TGTGCCAGCAGCCTAACTAGGCCCTCCGGCCGCAAGAGTTTCTTT. Translated: CASSLTRPSGRKSFF. The whole variable domain, remainder taken from reference TRBV7-8 and TRBJ1-1, is GAGVSQSPRYKVAKRGQDVALRCDPISGHVSLFWYQQALGQGPEFLTYFQNEAQLDKSGLPSDRFFAERPEGSVSTLKIQRTQQEDSAVYLCASSLTRPSGRKSFFGQGTRLTVV.